Listed below are T cell receptor beta chains from one sample, sequenced in a study of T cell clonotyping in hematopoietic cell transplantation. Clones were sequenced by immunoSEQ multiplex PCR, and TCRdb holds only the in-frame ones, with some missing. The sample holds 25,000 to 30,000 clones, around 82% seen once. The specimen comprised peripheral blood mononuclear cells, sampled before stem cell transplant. All receptors derive from a middle-aged man with acute myeloid leukemia. Some clones in this sample may be carry-over from other donors' samples. The CDR3 runs from the conserved cysteine through the conserved F or W. D genes are given only for firm matches. Not all rows give a size; the values are once, few, many and, for expanded clones, a class.

>TRBJ2-5|TRBV6-6|once|NA
CASSPTGRGETQYF
TGTGCCAGCAGTCCTACAGGGAGGGGAGAGACCCAGTACTTC
>TRBJ1-1|TRBV5-8|once|TRBD1
CASSLGTGLAFF
TGTGCCAGCAGCCTCGGGACAGGGTTAGCTTTCTTT
>TRBJ1-2|TRBV6-5|few|NA
CASRDGAILGGYTF
TGTGCCAGCAGGGACGGGGCCATTTTGGGGGGCTACACCTTC
>TRBJ1-1|TRBV6-5|once|NA
CASRRTARNTEAFF
TGTGCCAGCAGACGGACAGCGAGGAACACTGAAGCTTTCTTT
>TRBJ2-1|TRBV6-6|NA|TRBD2
CASSRTSGEQFF
TGTGCCAGCAGTCGGACTAGCGGAGAGCAGTTCTTC
>TRBJ2-4|TRBV19|once|TRBD2
CASSRLAGGPMSDIQYF
TGTGCCAGTAGCCGACTAGCGGGAGGGCCGATGTCAGACATTCAGTACTTC
>TRBJ1-1|TRBV30|NA|NA
CAWSVQGSTEAFF
TGTGCCTGGAGTGTACAAGGGAGCACTGAAGCTTTCTTT
>TRBJ1-6|TRBV7-2|NA|TRBD1
CASSPGQGSSPLHF
TGTGCCAGCAGCCCCGGACAGGGTAGTTCACCCCTCCACTTT
>TRBJ1-2|TRBV27|NA|NA
CASSSRQAGARGGLLYGYTF
TGTGCCAGCAGTTCCCGACAGGCAGGGGCACGGGGTGGTCTGTTGTACGGCTACACCTTC
>TRBJ2-2|TRBV9|NA|NA
CASSVPRRAINTGELFF
TGTGCCAGCAGCGTACCACGCCGGGCCATAAACACCGGGGAGCTGTTTTTT
>TRBJ1-3|TRBV2|NA|TRBD1
CASRATGTSSGNTIYF
TGTGCCAGCAGGGCGACAGGGACCTCCTCTGGAAACACCATATATTTT
>TRBJ2-1|TRBV2|NA|NA
CASSEGRAGGGNEQFF
TGTGCCAGCAGTGAAGGTCGAGCGGGTGGGGGCAATGAGCAGTTCTTC
>TRBJ2-5|TRBV5-1|once|NA
CASSLATQETQYF
TGCGCCAGCAGCTTGGCCACCCAAGAGACCCAGTACTTC
>TRBJ2-7|TRBV6-1|NA|NA
CASSEWGGTGIYEQYF
TGTGCCAGCAGTGAATGGGGTGGGACGGGGATCTACGAGCAGTACTTC
>TRBJ2-3|TRBV7-3|NA|TRBD2
CASSLQVRGADTQYF
TGTGCCAGCAGCTTACAGGTGCGGGGGGCAGATACGCAGTATTTT
>TRBJ1-2|TRBV28|NA|NA
CASSGLIESGYTF
TGTGCCAGCAGCGGGTTGATAGAGAGTGGCTACACCTTC
>TRBJ2-7|TRBV6-5|NA|TRBD1
CASSYSGQAKEQYF
TGTGCCAGCAGTTACTCCGGACAGGCTAAAGAGCAGTACTTC
>TRBJ2-7|TRBV10-3|NA|TRBD2
CAISESGGSRNEQYF
TGTGCCATCAGTGAGTCTGGCGGGAGTAGGAACGAGCAGTACTTC
>TRBJ1-3|TRBV5-6|NA|NA
CASSLGGRRSSGNTIYF
TGTGCCAGCAGCTTGGGAGGGAGGAGGAGCTCTGGAAACACCATATATTTT
>TRBJ2-5|TRBV5-1|NA|TRBD2
CASSPGLAGGRETQYF
TGCGCCAGCAGCCCGGGACTAGCGGGAGGGCGAGAGACCCAGTACTTC
>TRBJ2-1|TRBV11-3|NA|TRBD2
CASSETSGRRNEQFF
TGTGCCAGCAGCGAAACTAGCGGGAGAAGGAATGAGCAGTTCTTC
>TRBJ1-1|TRBV5-4|NA|NA
CASTPGENPEAFF
TGTGCCAGCACCCCGGGAGAAAACCCTGAAGCTTTCTTT
>TRBJ1-2|TRBV28|NA|TRBD1
CASRGDSAYGYTF
TGTGCCAGCAGGGGGGACAGCGCATATGGCTACACCTTC
>TRBJ1-6|TRBV30|NA|TRBD1
CAWGTKKTGGGNSPLHF
TGTGCCTGGGGAACCAAAAAGACAGGGGGCGGTAATTCACCCCTCCACTTT
>TRBJ1-2|TRBV29-1|NA|NA
CSVVSTGGYTF
TGCAGCGTTGTATCAACCGGTGGCTACACCTTC
>TRBJ1-6|TRBV5-5|NA|TRBD1
CARPAGQPLTGDSPLHF
TGTGCCAGGCCGGCGGGACAGCCATTAACGGGGGATTCACCCCTCCACTTT
>TRBJ2-5|TRBV4-2|few|NA
CASSPDRGDQETQYF
TGTGCCAGCAGCCCCGACCGGGGCGATCAAGAGACCCAGTACTTC
>TRBJ2-1|TRBV7-9|once|NA
CASSLPVRIEQFF
TGTGCCAGCAGCTTACCGGTGCGAATTGAGCAGTTCTTC
>TRBJ2-2|TRBV29-1|NA|NA
CSVEAQLNTGELFF
TGCAGCGTTGAAGCACAGTTGAACACCGGGGAGCTGTTTTTT
>TRBJ1-2|TRBV5-1|once|TRBD1
CASSPTDRALGGYTF
TGCGCCAGCAGCCCCACAGACAGGGCCCTTGGGGGCTACACCTTC
>TRBJ2-1|TRBV7-2|NA|NA
CASTAGRIYNEQFF
TGTGCCAGCACGGCAGGGCGAATTTACAATGAGCAGTTCTTC
>TRBJ1-1|TRBV30|NA|TRBD1
CAWSVLRGTEAFF
TGTGCCTGGAGTGTCCTCAGGGGGACTGAAGCTTTCTTT
>TRBJ2-5|TRBV9|NA|NA
CASSPRTVQETQYF
TGTGCCAGCAGCCCAAGGACAGTCCAAGAGACCCAGTACTTC
>TRBJ2-5|TRBV30|NA|TRBD2
CAWTSGGETQYF
TGTGCCTGGACTAGCGGGGGAGAGACCCAGTACTTC
>TRBJ1-2|TRBV5-6|NA|NA
CASSLAGNYGYTF
TGTGCCAGCAGCTTGGCCGGGAACTATGGCTACACCTTC
>TRBJ2-1|TRBV5-1|NA|TRBD2
CASSLGGGGLYSEQFF
TGCGCCAGCAGCTTGGGTGGCGGGGGGCTGTACAGTGAGCAGTTCTTC
>TRBJ2-7|TRBV6-5|NA|NA
CASSYRAEQYF
TGTGCCAGCAGTTATCGGGCCGAGCAGTACTTC
>TRBJ1-2|TRBV7-3|few|NA
CASSLTGRDGYTF
TGTGCCAGCAGCTTAACAGGGAGAGATGGCTACACCTTC
>TRBJ2-1|TRBV7-9|NA|TRBD2
CASSPTSGSSYNEQFF
TGTGCCAGCAGCCCAACTAGCGGGAGCTCCTACAATGAGCAGTTCTTC
>TRBJ1-1|TRBV9|NA|TRBD1
CASSVSGGAGTEAFF
TGTGCCAGCAGCGTTTCAGGGGGCGCGGGCACTGAAGCTTTCTTT